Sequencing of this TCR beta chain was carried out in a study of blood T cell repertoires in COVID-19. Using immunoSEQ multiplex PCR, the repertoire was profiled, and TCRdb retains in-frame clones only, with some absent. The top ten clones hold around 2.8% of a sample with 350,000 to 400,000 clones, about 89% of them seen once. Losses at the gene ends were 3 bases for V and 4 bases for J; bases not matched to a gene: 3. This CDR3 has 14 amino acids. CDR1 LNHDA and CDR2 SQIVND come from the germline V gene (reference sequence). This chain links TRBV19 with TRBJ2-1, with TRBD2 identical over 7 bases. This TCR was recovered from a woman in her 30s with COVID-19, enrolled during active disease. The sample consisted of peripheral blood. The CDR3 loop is CASSIPGGYNEQFF. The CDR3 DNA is TGTGCCAGTAGTATCCCCGGGGGGTACAATGAGCAGTTCTTC.